The next 11 T cell receptor beta chains were all read from a single sample in a study of T cell responses to AZD1222 COVID-19 vaccine. Profiling relied on immunoSEQ multiplex PCR, and the TCRdb table lists in-frame clones only, not all of them. The sample holds tens of thousands of clones, approximately 86% seen once. This sample comprised peripheral blood, obtained 28 days after the second AZD1222 dose. The source is an adult who received the AZD1222 COVID-19 vaccine.

The chain carries TRBV21-1 and TRBJ2-1. TRBV21-1 is termed a pseudogene. This CDR3 region has 11 residues. The CDR3 protein is CASSKEDEQFF. CDR3 DNA sequence: TGTGCCAGCAGCAAAGAAGATGAGCAGTTCTTC.

The chain employs TRBV6-5 and TRBJ2-7; 7 nucleotides agree with TRBD2. CDR1 is MNHEY, CDR2 SVGAGI, per germline. The CDR3 runs to 14 residues. The V and J ends lost 0 bases and 7 bases, in that order; junction bases with no gene match: 6. CDR3 protein: CASSYSGGRGEQYF. The CDR3 bases are TGTGCCAGCAGTTACTCAGGCGGGAGAGGGGAGCAGTACTTC.

The chain's CDR3 is CASRRTSLADTQYF. The CDR3 DNA follows: TGTGCCAGCAGGAGGACTAGCTTGGCAGATACGCAGTATTTT. The V and J genes are TRBV6-5 and TRBJ2-3; 8 nucleotides match TRBD2. This CDR3 region has 14 residues. V trimming: 6 bases; J trimming: 4 bases; junction bases outside the gene matches: 6. Germline V gene data show CDR1 as MNHEY and CDR2 as SVGAGI.

The rearrangement joins TRBV28 to TRBJ2-7; 9 positions agree with TRBD2. This CDR3 spans 15 amino acids. Per germline, CDR1 MDHEN and CDR2 SYDVKM. The V and J ends lost 5 bases and 5 bases, in that order; junction bases with no gene match: 10. The CDR3 protein is CASSPSGTSQDEQYF. Here the CDR3 DNA reads TGTGCCAGCAGTCCCTCCGGGACTAGCCAAGACGAGCAGTACTTC.

This rearrangement joins TRBV7-2 to TRBJ1-5; D is unclear. The V gene lost 1 base and the J gene lost 9 bases, with 10 bases spanning the gap. Germline loops: CDR1 SGHTA, CDR2 FQGNSA. The CDR3 contains 13 residues. In DNA, the CDR3 is TGTGCCAGCAGCTTAGAGGCGGGTAGGCCCCAGCATTTT. This sequence encodes CASSLEAGRPQHF.

The chain uses TRBV27 and TRBJ1-5; D not resolved. Trimming pared 1 base from V and 4 bases from J, leaving 8 bases between. Germline CDR1 and CDR2: MNHEY and SMNVEV (reference sequence). The CDR3 spans 14 residues. The CDR3 sequence is CASSLLYGNQPQHF. In nucleotides, the CDR3 is TGTGCCAGCAGTTTATTGTACGGTAATCAGCCCCAGCATTTT.

V and J are TRBV5-6 and TRBJ2-7, with D uncertain. Trimming cost V 1 base and J 0 bases, with 8 bases left between them. Germline assignment: CDR1 SGHDT and CDR2 YYEEEE. CDR3 length equals 14 residues. This CDR3 is CASSLLGFSYEQYF. The CDR3 region has the DNA TGTGCCAGCAGCTTGTTGGGTTTCTCCTACGAGCAGTACTTC.

This rearrangement joins TRBV12-3 or TRBV12-4 to TRBJ1-5; D remains unclear. The CDR3 runs 13 residues. V shed 0 bases and J shed 4 bases, with 4 bases lying between them. CDR3 nucleotides: TGTGCCAGCAGTTTAGCAGAGAATCAGCCCCAGCATTTT. Translated, it gives CASSLAENQPQHF.

The chain carries TRBV11-2 and TRBJ2-1, with 10 positions matching TRBD2. Trimming at V came to 4 bases and at J to 4 bases, leaving 4 bases not matched to a gene. Germline V gene data show CDR1 as SGHAT and CDR2 as FQNNGV. The CDR3 loop spans 15 amino acids. The CDR3 protein is CASSSTSGLYNEQFF. The CDR3 coding sequence is TGTGCCAGCAGCTCGACTAGCGGGCTTTACAATGAGCAGTTCTTC.

The chain is built from TRBV5-6 and TRBJ1-5, with no clear D. The CDR3 is 17 amino acids. Deletions cut 0 bases from V and 1 base from J, with 14 bases between. The V gene's germline CDR1 is SGHDT and CDR2 YYEEEE. For the CDR3, the DNA is TGTGCCAGCAGCTTGGCCAGGAGCGTTTGGAGCAATCAGCCCCAGCATTTT. Its protein is CASSLARSVWSNQPQHF.

The chain couples TRBV28 to TRBJ2-1; 8 positions agree with TRBD1. CDR3 length equals 15 residues. Looked up from germline, CDR1 is MDHEN and CDR2 is SYDVKM. J was trimmed by 0 bases and V by 5 bases; bases with no gene match: 3. The CDR3 region is CASSLGTGSYNEQFF. CDR3 coding DNA: TGTGCCAGCAGTCTCGGGACAGGCTCCTACAATGAGCAGTTCTTC.